This T cell receptor beta chain was recorded in a study of T cells in Graves' hyperthyroidism and ophthalmopathy. Study results and caveats: The authors' 13 V-J model separated ophthalmopathy from stable hyperthyroidism.

A word on this clonotype: Its antigen is not identified.

TCR beta CDR3 regions were amplified from RNA transcripts. Researchers ran a first-round RT-PCR on the TCR CDR3 using the HTBI primer set. Each CDR3 protein gets one entry after TCRdb re-called the multiplex PCR reads with MiXCR. Of about 690,000 distinct CDR3 sequences listed, 17% are singletons. The CDR3 covers 12 residues. Between the trimmed V and J ends, which lost 1 base and 6 bases, there was a span of 9 bases. Per germline, CDR1 SQVTM and CDR2 ANQGSEA. The gene calls are TRBV29-1 and TRBJ1-2; D is uncertain. Sequenced: blood. The sequence derives from a man between 50 and 59 years old with Graves' hyperthyroidism. The CDR3 loop reads CSVEGEGDGYTF. The CDR3 bases are TGCAGCGTTGAAGGGGAGGGCGATGGCTACACCTTC.